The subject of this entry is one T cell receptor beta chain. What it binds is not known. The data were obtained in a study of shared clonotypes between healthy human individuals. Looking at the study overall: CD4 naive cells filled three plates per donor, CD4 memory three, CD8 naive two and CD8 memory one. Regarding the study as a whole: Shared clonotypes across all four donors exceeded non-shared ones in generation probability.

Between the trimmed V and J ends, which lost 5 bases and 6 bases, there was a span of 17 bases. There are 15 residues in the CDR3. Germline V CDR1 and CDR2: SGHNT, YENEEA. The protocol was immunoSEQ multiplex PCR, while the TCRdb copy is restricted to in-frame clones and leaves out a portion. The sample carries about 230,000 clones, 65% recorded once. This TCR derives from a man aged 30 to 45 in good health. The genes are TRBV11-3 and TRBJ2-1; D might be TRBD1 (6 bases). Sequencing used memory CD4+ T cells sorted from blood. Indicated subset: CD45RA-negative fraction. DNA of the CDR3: TGTGCCAGCAGCCGAAATCGGGGCAGGGGCAATGAGCAGTTCTTC. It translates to CASSRNRGRGNEQFF.